This TCR beta chain was observed in a study of cytomegalovirus exposure and HLA in healthy donors. In the PCR, 60 Vbeta and 13 Jbeta primers were used. The method was immunoSEQ multiplex PCR; TCRdb's version includes in-frame clones alone and lacks a portion of them. The top ten hold 2% to 2.5% of the sample, which has under 200,000 clones, around 77% seen once. The CDR3 has 18 residues. Looked up from germline, CDR1 is SGHVS and CDR2 is FNYEAQ. V gave up 1 base and J gave up 0 bases, with 16 bases separating them. The material sequenced was PBMCs. The sequence was collected from a man aged 55 to 70 in good health and CMV-seronegative. The chain uses TRBV7-6 and TRBJ2-1; D perhaps matches TRBD2 (5 bases). The DNA of the CDR3 is TGTGCCAGCAGCTTAGTTGGTCTCAGCGGTAGCTCCTACAATGAGCAGTTCTTC. This translates into CASSLVGLSGSSYNEQFF. Using reference TRBV7-6 and TRBJ2-1 for the parts outside the CDR3, the full variable domain is GAGVSQSPRYKVTKRGQDVALRCDPISGHVSLYWYRQALGQGPEFLTYFNYEAQQDKSGLPNDRFSAERPEGSISTLTIQRTEQRDSAMYRCASSLVGLSGSSYNEQFFGPGTRLTVL.